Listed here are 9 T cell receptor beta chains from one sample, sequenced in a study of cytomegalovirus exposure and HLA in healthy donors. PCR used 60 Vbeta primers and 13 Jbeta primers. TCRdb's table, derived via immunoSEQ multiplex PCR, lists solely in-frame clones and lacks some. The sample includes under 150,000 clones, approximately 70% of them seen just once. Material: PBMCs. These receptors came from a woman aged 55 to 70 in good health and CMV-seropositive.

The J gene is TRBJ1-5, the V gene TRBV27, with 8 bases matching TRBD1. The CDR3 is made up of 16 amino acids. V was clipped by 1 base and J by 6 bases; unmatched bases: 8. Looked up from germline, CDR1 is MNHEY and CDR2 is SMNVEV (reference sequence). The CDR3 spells CASSLWSGGLGQPQHF. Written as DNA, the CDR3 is TGTGCCAGCAGTTTATGGTCAGGGGGCTTAGGTCAGCCCCAGCATTTT.

The CDR3 reads CASSLGGGRVNYGYTF. The CDR3 DNA is TGTGCCAGCAGCTTGGGGGGGGGCAGGGTTAACTATGGCTACACCTTC. The V and J genes are TRBV5-4 and TRBJ1-2, with D possibly being TRBD1 (6 bases). The germline V gene encodes CDR1 SGHNT and CDR2 YYREEE (reference sequence). V gave up 0 bases and J gave up 1 base, with 13 bases separating them. The CDR3 has 16 residues.

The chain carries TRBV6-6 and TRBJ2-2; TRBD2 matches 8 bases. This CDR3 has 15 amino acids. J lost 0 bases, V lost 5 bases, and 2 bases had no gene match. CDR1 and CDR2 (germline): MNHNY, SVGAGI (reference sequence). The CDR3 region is CASSQGLANTGELFF. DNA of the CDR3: TGTGCCAGCAGTCAGGGACTAGCGAACACCGGGGAGCTGTTTTTT.

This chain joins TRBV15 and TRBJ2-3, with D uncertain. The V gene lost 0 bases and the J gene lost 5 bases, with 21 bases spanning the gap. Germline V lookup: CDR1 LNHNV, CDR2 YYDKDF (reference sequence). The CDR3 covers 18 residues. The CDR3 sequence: CATSRDRSLSQGGDTQYF. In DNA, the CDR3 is TGTGCCACCAGCAGAGATCGTAGTCTGAGCCAAGGCGGAGATACGCAGTATTTT. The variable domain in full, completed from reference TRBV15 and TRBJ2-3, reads DAMVIQNPRYQVTQFGKPVTLSCSQTLNHNVMYWYQQKSSQAPKLLFHYYDKDFNNEADTPDNFQSRRPNTSFCFLDIRSPGLGDTAMYLCATSRDRSLSQGGDTQYFGPGTRLTVL.

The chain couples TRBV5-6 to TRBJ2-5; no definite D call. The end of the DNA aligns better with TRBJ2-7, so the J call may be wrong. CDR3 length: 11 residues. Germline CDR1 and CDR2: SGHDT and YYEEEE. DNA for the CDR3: TGTGCCAGCAGCTTGGTAGCCGAGCAGTACTTC. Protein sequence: CASSLVAEQYF.

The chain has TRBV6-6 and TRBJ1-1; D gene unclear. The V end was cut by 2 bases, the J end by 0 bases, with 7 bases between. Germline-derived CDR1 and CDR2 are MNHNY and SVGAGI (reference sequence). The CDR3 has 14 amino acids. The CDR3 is CASSYGQLNTEAFF. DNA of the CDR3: TGTGCCAGCAGTTACGGCCAGTTGAACACTGAAGCTTTCTTT.

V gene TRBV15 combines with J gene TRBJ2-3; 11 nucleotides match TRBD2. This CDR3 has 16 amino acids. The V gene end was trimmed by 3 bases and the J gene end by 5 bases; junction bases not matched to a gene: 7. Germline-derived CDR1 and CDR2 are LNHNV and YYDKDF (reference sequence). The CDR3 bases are TGTGCCACCAGCAGCTCTAGCGGGGGGCCAGGAGATACGCAGTATTTT. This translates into CATSSSSGGPGDTQYF.

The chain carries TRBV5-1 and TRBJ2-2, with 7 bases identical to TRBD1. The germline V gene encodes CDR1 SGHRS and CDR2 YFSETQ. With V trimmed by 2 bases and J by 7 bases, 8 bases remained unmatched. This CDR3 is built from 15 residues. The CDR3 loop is CASSFTGAGGGELFF. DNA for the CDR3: TGCGCCAGCAGCTTCACAGGGGCCGGAGGCGGGGAGCTGTTTTTT. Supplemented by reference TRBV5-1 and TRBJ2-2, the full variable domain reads KAGVTQTPRYLIKTRGQQVTLSCSPISGHRSVSWYQQTPGQGLQFLFEYFSETQRNKGNFPGRFSGRQFSNSRSEMNVSTLELGDSALYLCASSFTGAGGGELFFGEGSRLTVL.

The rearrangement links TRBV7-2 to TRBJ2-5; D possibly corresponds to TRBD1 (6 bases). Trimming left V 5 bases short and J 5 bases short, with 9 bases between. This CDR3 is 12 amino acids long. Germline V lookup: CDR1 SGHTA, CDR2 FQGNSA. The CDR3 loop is CASSPQGETQYF. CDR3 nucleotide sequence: TGTGCCAGCAGCCCTCAGGGGGAGACCCAGTACTTC.